The rows below give T cell receptor beta chains drawn from one sample of a study of beta chain features in type 1 diabetes. Sequenced by immunoSEQ multiplex PCR; TCRdb stores in-frame clones only, minus some. The table includes 200,000 to 250,000 clones, approximately 15% detected once. The sequencing input was naive CD4+ T cells from blood. The receptor set was obtained from a man aged 25-40 years with type 1 diabetes. CDR3s include the opening cysteine and the closing phenylalanine or tryptophan. For some rows the clone size is stated as once, few or many, or as a class when expanded; others skip it.

>few|16|TRBV27
CASSFTGGRVVYGYTF
>few|16|TRBV7-9
CASSSPGSGGPDEQFF
>-|13|TRBV19
CASSIPRLTEAFF
>-|14|TRBV5-1
CASSLGTGIYEQYF
>few|14|TRBV5-6
CASSKGQPSYEQYF
>-|16|TRBV9
CASSARDGIPGGEQFF
>-|14|TRBV7-2
CASSLYQGSTEAFF
>few|13|TRBV18
CASSPTRNQPQHF
>-|14|TRBV6-1
CASSEGRRDQPQHF
>few|15|TRBV4-1
CASSQGRGGNYGYTF
>few|16|TRBV15
CATSGFLGQGNQPQHF
>few|11|TRBV20-1
CSARGSDTQYF
>-|18|TRBV2
CASSEAKGDRGNTGELFF
>-|13|TRBV27
CASSFPDTYEQYF
>few|14|TRBV9
CASSVLPVRETQYF
>-|14|TRBV10-3
CAISESGVQETQYF
>few|17|TRBV5-1
CASRTVGLAGGTDTQYF
>-|14|TRBV7-9
CASSLTTVGETQYF
>few|15|TRBV5-6
CASSRDRAGTDTQYF
>few|15|TRBV19
CASSIEAGFSYEQYF
>few|17|TRBV2
CASRGLAGIVGSGTQYF
>few|16|TRBV9
CASSATEQGSSYEQYF
>few|14|TRBV9
CASSVAGTGGDYTF
>few|13|TRBV9
CASSVVSSAEAFF
>-|16|TRBV6-5
CASSSGLAGDPETQYF
>few|16|TRBV2
CASSEAAQGLGGELFF
>few|14|TRBV13
CASSLSKRSYEQYF
>-|12|TRBV11-2
CASSESTGELFF
>few|13|TRBV18
CASSPDSNQPQHF
>-|16|TRBV7-6
CASSFAGAGNNEKLFF
>few|16|TRBV7-6
CASSPGARDYNSPLHF
>few|14|TRBV6-1
CASSTSGEGDTQYF
>-|11|TRBV2
CASRLRQPQHF
>few|13|TRBV5-1
CASSLIDREAQYF
>-|13|TRBV28
CASSWSLPNEQFF
>-|14|TRBV5-1
CASSLRAGNYGYTF
>few|15|TRBV5-1
CASSSPLPGANVLTF
>-|15|TRBV25-1
CASSVTSGSTDTQYF
>-|16|TRBV5-1
CASSLGVPRRNYGYTF
>few|18|TRBV13
CASSLSLAGALAHNEQFF
>-|15|TRBV6-5
CASSSGLAGTYEQYF
>few|14|TRBV30
CAWSVGSLNTEAFF
>few|17|TRBV11-2
CASSPSPRGDDVKTQYF
>-|19|TRBV28
CASSFGMKGLWLGNTEAFF
>-|14|TRBV6-5
CASRAPGQGNEQFF
>-|14|TRBV5-6
CASSFRDYQEKLFF
>few|14|TRBV18
CASSLSASIGEQFF
>-|14|TRBV29-1
CSVVKAASTDTQYF
>-|13|TRBV29-1
CSVEGYDRSGYTF
>-|14|TRBV5-1
CASSTGDSNQPQHF
>few|15|TRBV30
CAWSVRSGSLYGYTF
>-|15|TRBV4-1
CASSQGQGTVYEQYF
>-|14|TRBV7-9
CASSSLLGTDTQYF
>few|12|TRBV29-1
CSSRGGSDTQYF
>-|16|TRBV9
CASSESSGRGSDTQYF
>few|15|TRBV7-2
CASSFLGNTQETQYF
>few|15|TRBV5-1
CASSLAREGLDTQYF
>few|12|TRBV7-9
CATKSARGELFF
>-|14|TRBV9
CASSVAAGTGELFF